Following are 5 T cell receptor beta chains from one sample sequenced in a study of human T cells and chemical hapten exposure. Time point defined: patch test 1, 2 weeks after DPC sensitization. Treatment: therapeutic diphenylcyclopropenone sensitization with weekly scalp DPC. Each CDR3 protein is one row after TCRdb ran MiXCR on the RACE reads. The repertoire has approximately 110,000 distinct CDR3 sequences, 11% of them found once; the top ten carry roughly 3.3%. Sequencing was performed on whole blood, taken in connection with sensitization to the hapten diphenylcyclopropenone (DPC). These receptors came from a woman aged 40 to 55 with alopecia areata. Some clones in this sample may be carry-over from other donors' samples.

The rearrangement joins TRBV19 to TRBJ2-7, with 10 bases that match TRBD2. This CDR3 has 15 amino acids. Germline assignment: CDR1 LNHDA and CDR2 SQIVND (reference sequence). Trimming cost V 5 bases and J 0 bases; bases outside gene matches: 4. The CDR3, as DNA: TGTGCCAGTAGTGCTAGCGGGGGAAGCTCCTACGAGCAGTACTTC. This codes for CASSASGGSSYEQYF.

This clonotype has more than one count but fewer than ten. V is TRBV29-1 and J is TRBJ2-5; TRBD1 agrees at 7 bases. Germline V gene data show CDR1 as SQVTM and CDR2 as ANQGSEA. CDR3 length: 14 residues. J was trimmed by 5 bases and V by 3 bases; bases with no gene match: 9. The CDR3 region has the DNA TGCAGCGTTGAGGGGCAGGGGGTCGGCGAGACCCAGTACTTC. Its translation: CSVEGQGVGETQYF. The variable domain in full, with the rest retrieved from reference TRBV29-1 and TRBJ2-5, is SAVISQKPSRDICQRGTSLTIQCQVDSQVTMMFWYRQQPGQSLTLIATANQGSEATYESGFVIDKFPISRPNLTFSTLTVSNMSPEDSSIYLCSVEGQGVGETQYFGPGTRLLVL.

This clonotype showed up just a few times. V is TRBV7-9 and J is TRBJ2-7; D unclear. The CDR3 has 19 amino acids. Germline V gene data show CDR1 as SEHNR and CDR2 as FQNEAQ (reference sequence). Trimming stripped 3 bases from V and 4 bases from J, with 28 bases between. CDR3 DNA: TGTGCCAGCAGCTTGGCCTTGGGGTACATAGAGCCCCCTCGATACGAGCAGTACTTC. Translated, it gives CASSLALGYIEPPRYEQYF.

Notes on this clonotype: A much larger clone lies one base from this, so it may be a read error. This sequence joins TRBV28 and TRBJ2-7; D call uncertain. V was cut by 2 bases and J by 4 bases, with 3 bases left in between. CDR1 MDHEN and CDR2 SYDVKM come from the germline V gene. CDR3 size: 11 residues. Here the CDR3 DNA reads TGTGCCAGCAGTTTAAGGTACGAGCAGTACTTC. Protein: CASSLRYEQYF.

The chain is built from TRBV6-2 or TRBV6-3 and TRBJ2-1, with D tentatively TRBD1 (5 bases). CDR1 and CDR2 (germline): MNHEY, SVGEGT. The V end was cut by 2 bases, the J end by 3 bases, with 20 bases between. CDR3 length: 18 amino acids. CDR3 loop: CASSYPLGHNLNYNEQFF. CDR3 nucleotide sequence: TGTGCCAGCAGTTACCCCCTAGGACACAACCTCAACTACAATGAGCAGTTCTTC.